This entry lists 23 T cell receptor beta chains sequenced from one sample in a study of T cells in tuberculosis. Clones were read by immunoSEQ multiplex PCR, and TCRdb kept only the in-frame ones, dropping some. The data show roughly 28,000 clones, with roughly 93% seen just once and around 4.9% held by the top ten. Sequenced input: PBMCs. The source is a donor aged 10-35 years with latent tuberculosis or without tuberculosis infection.

This chain connects TRBV18 to TRBJ2-2, with D possibly TRBD1 on 6 matching bases. Deletions cut 4 bases from V and 0 bases from J, with 6 bases between. The CDR3 contains 14 residues. CDR1 is KGHSH and CDR2 is LQKENI in the germline V gene. DNA for the CDR3: TGTGCCAGCTCACAGGGGGCGAACACCGGGGAGCTGTTTTTT. It encodes CASSQGANTGELFF.

The chain joins TRBV7-2 to TRBJ2-2; the match to TRBD2 covers 15 bases. The V and J ends lost 1 base and 6 bases, in that order; junction bases with no gene match: 0. Germline assignment: CDR1 SGHTA and CDR2 FQGNSA. The CDR3 has 16 amino acids. CDR3 region: CASSLGTSGGAGELFF. DNA of the CDR3: TGTGCCAGCAGCTTAGGGACTAGCGGGGGGGCCGGGGAGCTGTTTTTT.

V usage is TRBV27 and J usage is TRBJ2-1, with 8 bases that match TRBD2. The CDR3 is made up of 15 amino acids. The V gene's germline CDR1 is MNHEY and CDR2 SMNVEV (reference sequence). Trimming removed 3 bases from V and 9 bases from J; junction bases left unmatched: 10. CDR3 loop: CASSFRGSGSFEQFF. The CDR3 DNA follows: TGTGCCAGCAGTTTCAGGGGCAGCGGGAGTTTTGAGCAGTTCTTC.

The chain is built from TRBV14 and TRBJ1-1; maybe TRBD1 (5 bases). CDR1 is SGHDN, CDR2 FVKESK, per germline. This CDR3 comprises 13 residues. The V gene lost 3 bases and the J gene lost 3 bases, with 8 bases spanning the gap. The chain's CDR3 is CASSQGLDTEAFF. Here the CDR3 DNA reads TGTGCCAGCAGCCAGGGACTTGACACTGAAGCTTTCTTT.

The chain uses TRBV5-1 and TRBJ1-5; 8 bases are a match to TRBD1. Germline V gene lookup returns CDR1 SGHRS and CDR2 YFSETQ. V shed 4 bases, J shed 4 bases, and the junction held 7 bases outside the gene matches. This CDR3 is built from 15 residues. CDR3 loop: CASSPRGQENQPQHF. CDR3 coding DNA: TGCGCCAGCAGCCCGAGGGGACAGGAGAATCAGCCCCAGCATTTT.

The chain has TRBV4-3 and TRBJ2-3; 7 nucleotides align to TRBD2. Looked up from germline, CDR1 is LGHNA and CDR2 is YSLEER. Unmatched junction bases numbered 6, after V lost 3 bases and J lost 3 bases. This CDR3 contains 15 residues. This CDR3 is CASSQWERGTDTQYF. The CDR3 bases are TGCGCCAGCAGCCAGTGGGAGCGGGGTACAGATACGCAGTATTTT.

This sequence joins TRBV5-4 and TRBJ1-1; the D gene is possibly TRBD1 (6 bases). This CDR3 spans 12 amino acids. The germline V gene has CDR1 SGHNT and CDR2 YYREEE (reference sequence). V lost 3 bases, J lost 5 bases, and 8 bases lay in between. CDR3 protein: CASSWDKTEAFF. The CDR3 nucleotides are TGTGCCAGCAGCTGGGACAAAACTGAAGCTTTCTTT.

V usage is TRBV7-9 and J usage is TRBJ1-1; 7 positions match TRBD1. Losses at the gene ends were 5 bases for V and 1 base for J; bases not matched to a gene: 7. Germline V gene sequence: CDR1 SEHNR, CDR2 FQNEAQ (reference sequence). The CDR3 is 15 residues long. The CDR3 loop is CASSGLGTENTEAFF. In DNA, the CDR3 is TGTGCCAGCAGCGGACTCGGGACAGAGAACACTGAAGCTTTCTTT.

The chain is built from TRBV28 and TRBJ2-7, with TRBD1 identical over 7 bases. The CDR3 is 13 residues long. Germline assignment: CDR1 MDHEN and CDR2 SYDVKM. V dropped 9 bases and J dropped 2; count of bases not matched to a gene: 7. The chain's CDR3 is CASYRDSPYEQYF. The CDR3 bases are TGTGCCAGTTACCGGGACAGCCCCTACGAGCAGTACTTC.

The rearrangement uses TRBV28 and TRBJ2-1; maybe TRBD2 (5 bases). CDR3 length: 12 amino acids. V was pared by 9 bases and J by 2 bases, with 8 bases between. Germline V lookup: CDR1 MDHEN, CDR2 SYDVKM. The CDR3 reads CASKRAYNEQFF. For the CDR3, the DNA is TGTGCCAGTAAGAGGGCCTACAATGAGCAGTTCTTC. Drawing the rest from reference TRBV28 and TRBJ2-1, the complete variable domain is DVKVTQSSRYLVKRTGEKVFLECVQDMDHENMFWYRQDPGLGLRLIYFSYDVKMKEKGDIPEGYSVSREKKERFSLILESASTNQTSMYLCASKRAYNEQFFGPGTRLTVL.

The chain couples TRBV28 to TRBJ2-7; the match to TRBD1 covers 10 bases. Germline lookup yields CDR1 MDHEN and CDR2 SYDVKM. Losses at the gene ends were 6 bases for V and 6 bases for J; bases not matched to a gene: 11. This CDR3 has 15 amino acids. Here the CDR3 reads CASSTEDRGFREQYF. Written as DNA, the CDR3 is TGTGCCAGCAGCACGGAGGACAGGGGGTTCCGCGAGCAGTACTTC.

The V call is TRBV6-4, the J call TRBJ2-1; 9 nucleotides line up with TRBD2. Germline CDR1 reads MRHNA; CDR2 reads SNTAGT. The CDR3 is 17 amino acids. V shed 2 bases, J shed 0 bases, and the junction held 5 bases outside the gene matches. CDR3 coding DNA: TGTGCCAGCAGTGACCCAGCGGGGGGAAACTCCTACAATGAGCAGTTCTTC. It is translated as CASSDPAGGNSYNEQFF.

The J gene is TRBJ2-1, the V gene TRBV7-9; a possible D gene is TRBD1 (5 bases). V was trimmed by 2 bases and J by 5 bases, leaving 16 bases between them. This CDR3 region has 16 residues. Germline V gene data show CDR1 as SEHNR and CDR2 as FQNEAQ (reference sequence). The CDR3 sequence: CASSLPPRGWDNEQFF. CDR3 nucleotides: TGTGCCAGCAGCTTACCCCCAAGGGGCTGGGACAATGAGCAGTTCTTC.

A single count supports this clone. This chain connects TRBV5-5 to TRBJ2-3; D is possibly TRBD1 (5 bases). Germline CDR1 reads SGHKS; CDR2 reads YYEKEE (reference sequence). The CDR3 extends over 16 amino acids. Trimming took 0 bases from V and 1 from J, leaving 12 bases between them. The CDR3 protein is CASSLVLVRGTDTQYF. For the CDR3, the DNA is TGTGCCAGCAGCTTGGTGTTGGTCAGGGGCACAGATACGCAGTATTTT.

The V call is TRBV7-6, the J call TRBJ2-7; D might be TRBD2 (6 bases). This CDR3 has 17 amino acids. CDR1 and CDR2 (germline): SGHVS, FNYEAQ. The ends were cut back, 0 bases at V and 0 bases at J, with 15 bases in the middle. CDR3 DNA sequence: TGTGCCAGCAGCTTAGCGCCAACGGGGGTCAGCTCCTACGAGCAGTACTTC. Residues: CASSLAPTGVSSYEQYF.

The V and J genes are TRBV6-5 and TRBJ1-3, with 8 bases identical to TRBD1. Trimming at V came to 10 bases and at J to 7 bases, leaving 15 bases not matched to a gene. The germline V gene encodes CDR1 MNHEY and CDR2 SVGAGI. This CDR3 spans 15 amino acids. The CDR3 DNA reads as TGTGCCACCCTCAAACCCGGACAGGGCGGGAACACCATATATTTT. Protein sequence: CATLKPGQGGNTIYF.

The chain joins TRBV4-2 to TRBJ1-2; D remains ambiguous. Germline V gene lookup returns CDR1 LGHNA and CDR2 YNFKEQ. The CDR3 loop spans 15 amino acids. V shed 3 bases and J shed 2 bases, with 13 bases lying between them. CDR3: CASSHVREINYGYTF. The CDR3 DNA sequence: TGTGCCAGCAGCCATGTTAGAGAGATAAACTATGGCTACACCTTC.

The V call is TRBV2, the J call TRBJ1-2; D ambiguous. Trimming pared 5 bases from V and 4 bases from J, leaving 8 bases between. The CDR3 sequence is 12 residues long. Germline loops: CDR1 SNHLY, CDR2 FYNNEI. In DNA, the CDR3 is TGTGCCAGCAGTACCGGGGTCTATGGCTACACCTTC. Its protein product is CASSTGVYGYTF.

This chain links TRBV7-2 with TRBJ2-2; TRBD2 matches at 9 bases. CDR3 size: 16 residues. The V segment lost 6 bases and the J segment 1 base; nucleotides outside the gene matches: 6. The germline CDR1 and CDR2 sequences are SGHTA and FQGNSA. The CDR3 protein is CASRETSGLNTGELFF. CDR3 DNA: TGTGCCAGCAGAGAAACTAGCGGGCTGAACACCGGGGAGCTGTTTTTT. The whole variable domain, remainder taken from reference TRBV7-2 and TRBJ2-2, is GAGVSQSPSNKVTEKGKDVELRCDPISGHTALYWYRQSLGQGLEFLIYFQGNSAPDKSGLPSDRFSAERTGGSVSTLTIQRTQQEDSAVYLCASRETSGLNTGELFFGEGSRLTVL.

The V call is TRBV27, the J call TRBJ1-1; D perhaps matches TRBD1 (5 bases). With 5 bases removed from V and 6 bases from J, the gap between germline ends came to 13 bases. Germline CDR1 MNHEY, CDR2 SMNVEV (reference sequence). The CDR3 spans 13 residues. The CDR3 loop reads CASSPRQNSEAFF. The CDR3 nucleotides read TGTGCCAGCAGTCCCAGACAGAATTCTGAAGCTTTCTTT.

The chain has TRBV29-1 and TRBJ2-3; D is perhaps TRBD2 (6 bases). The CDR3 contains 11 residues. Looked up from germline, CDR1 is SQVTM and CDR2 is ANQGSEA. Trimming removed 4 bases from V and 8 bases from J, with 10 bases in between. The CDR3 here is CSVGGTGTQYF. Here the CDR3 DNA reads TGCAGCGTTGGCGGGACTGGTACGCAGTATTTT.

The chain combines TRBV30 with TRBJ2-4; D is possibly TRBD1 (5 bases). This CDR3 contains 15 residues. Germline V CDR1 and CDR2: GTSNPN, SVGIG (reference sequence). Trimming stripped 1 base from V and 7 bases from J, with 17 bases between. The CDR3 DNA reads as TGTGCCTGGAGTGGAAGTGGACAAGACGCGAACATTCAGTACTTC. It codes for CAWSGSGQDANIQYF.

The V gene is TRBV19, the J gene TRBJ2-1; TRBD1 matches at 9 bases. The CDR3 has 14 amino acids. CDR1 and CDR2 (germline): LNHDA, SQIVND (reference sequence). The V and J ends lost 6 bases and 3 bases, in that order; junction bases with no gene match: 3. This CDR3 is CASSRDRDYNEQFF. The CDR3 DNA follows: TGTGCCAGTAGCCGGGACAGGGACTACAATGAGCAGTTCTTC.